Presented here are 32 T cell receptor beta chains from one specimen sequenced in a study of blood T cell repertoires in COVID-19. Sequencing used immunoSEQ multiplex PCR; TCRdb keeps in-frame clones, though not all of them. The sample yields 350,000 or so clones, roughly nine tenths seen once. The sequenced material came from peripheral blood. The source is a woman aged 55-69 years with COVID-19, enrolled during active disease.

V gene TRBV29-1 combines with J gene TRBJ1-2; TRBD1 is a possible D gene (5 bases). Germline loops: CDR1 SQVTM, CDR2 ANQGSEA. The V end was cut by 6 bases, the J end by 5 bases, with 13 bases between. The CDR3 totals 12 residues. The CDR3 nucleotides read TGCAGCGTCGCGGACACGGTTTATGGCTACACCTTC. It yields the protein CSVADTVYGYTF.

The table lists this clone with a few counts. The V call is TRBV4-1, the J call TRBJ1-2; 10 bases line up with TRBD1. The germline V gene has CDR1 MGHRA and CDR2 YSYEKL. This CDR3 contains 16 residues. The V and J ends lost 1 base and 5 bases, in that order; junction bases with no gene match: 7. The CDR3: CASSQGEDRGGYGYTF. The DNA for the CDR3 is TGCGCCAGCAGCCAAGGGGAGGACAGGGGGGGTTATGGCTACACCTTC.

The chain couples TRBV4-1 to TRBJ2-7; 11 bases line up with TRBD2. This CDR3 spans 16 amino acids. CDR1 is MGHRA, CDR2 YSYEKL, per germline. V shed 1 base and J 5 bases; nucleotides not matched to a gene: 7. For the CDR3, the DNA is TGCGCCAGCAGCCAAGTGATAGCGGGGGGGCTTGACGAGCAGTACTTC. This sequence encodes CASSQVIAGGLDEQYF.

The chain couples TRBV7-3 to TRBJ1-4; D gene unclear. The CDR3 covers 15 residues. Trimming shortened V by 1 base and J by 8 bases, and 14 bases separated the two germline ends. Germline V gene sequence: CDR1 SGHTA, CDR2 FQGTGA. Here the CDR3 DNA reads TGTGCCAGCAGCTTAATCGGCGCAGTGAGGGAAAAACTGTTTTTT. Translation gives CASSLIGAVREKLFF.

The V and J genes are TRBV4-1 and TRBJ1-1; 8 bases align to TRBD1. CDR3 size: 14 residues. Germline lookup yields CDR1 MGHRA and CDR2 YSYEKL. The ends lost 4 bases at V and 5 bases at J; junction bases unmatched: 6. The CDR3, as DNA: TGCGCCAGCAGCCGCCGACAGGGGAATACTGAAGCTTTCTTT. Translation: CASSRRQGNTEAFF.

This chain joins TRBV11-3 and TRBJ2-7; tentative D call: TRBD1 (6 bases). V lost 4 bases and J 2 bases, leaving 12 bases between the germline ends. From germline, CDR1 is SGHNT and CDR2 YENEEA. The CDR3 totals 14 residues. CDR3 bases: TGTGCCAGCAGCTCCGGGACACTTCCCTACGAGCAGTACTTC. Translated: CASSSGTLPYEQYF. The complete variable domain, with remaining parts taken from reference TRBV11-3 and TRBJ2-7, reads EAGVVQSPRYKIIEKKQPVAFWCNPISGHNTLYWYLQNLGQGPELLIRYENEEAVDDSQLPKDRFSAERLKGVDSTLKIQPAELGDSAVYLCASSSGTLPYEQYFGPGTRLTVT.

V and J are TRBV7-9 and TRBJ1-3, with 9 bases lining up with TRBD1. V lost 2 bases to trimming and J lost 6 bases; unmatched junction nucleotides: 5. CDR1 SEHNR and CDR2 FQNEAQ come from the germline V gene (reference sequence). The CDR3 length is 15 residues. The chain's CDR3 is CASSLLGTGINTIYF. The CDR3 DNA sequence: TGTGCCAGCAGCTTACTCGGGACAGGGATAAACACCATATATTTT.

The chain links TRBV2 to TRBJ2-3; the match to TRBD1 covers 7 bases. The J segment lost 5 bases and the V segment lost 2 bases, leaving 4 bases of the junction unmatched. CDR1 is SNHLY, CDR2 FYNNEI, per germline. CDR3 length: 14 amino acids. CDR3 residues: CASSEIGGLDTQYF. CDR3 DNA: TGTGCCAGCAGTGAAATAGGGGGCTTAGATACGCAGTATTTT.

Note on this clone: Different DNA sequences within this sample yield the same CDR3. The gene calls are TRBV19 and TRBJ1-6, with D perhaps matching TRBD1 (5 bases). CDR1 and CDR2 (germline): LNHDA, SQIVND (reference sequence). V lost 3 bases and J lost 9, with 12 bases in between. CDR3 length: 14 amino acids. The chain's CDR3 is CASSIPGVGSPLHF. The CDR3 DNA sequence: TGTGCCAGTAGTATTCCGGGGGTCGGTTCACCCCTCCACTTT.

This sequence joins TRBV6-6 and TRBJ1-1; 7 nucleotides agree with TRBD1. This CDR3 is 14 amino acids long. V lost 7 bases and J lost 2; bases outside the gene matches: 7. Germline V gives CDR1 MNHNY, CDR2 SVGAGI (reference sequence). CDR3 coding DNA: TGTGCCAGCAAAGACGGACAGGCAAACACTGAAGCTTTCTTT. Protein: CASKDGQANTEAFF.

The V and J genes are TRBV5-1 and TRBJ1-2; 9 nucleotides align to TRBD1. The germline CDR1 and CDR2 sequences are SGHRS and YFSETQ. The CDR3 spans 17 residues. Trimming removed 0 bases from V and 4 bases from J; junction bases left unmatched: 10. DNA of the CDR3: TGCGCCAGCAGCTTGGCCCCACGGGACAGGGAGGTCTATGGCTACACCTTC. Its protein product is CASSLAPRDREVYGYTF.

This CDR3 is CASSLVDRGMPTEAFF. The CDR3 nucleotides are TGTGCCAGCAGCTTGGTTGACAGGGGGATGCCCACTGAAGCTTTCTTT. The rearrangement uses TRBV5-6 and TRBJ1-1; 9 nucleotides line up with TRBD1. V shed 0 bases, J shed 4 bases, and the junction held 7 bases outside the gene matches. The CDR3 is 16 amino acids. Germline CDR1 is SGHDT and CDR2 is YYEEEE.

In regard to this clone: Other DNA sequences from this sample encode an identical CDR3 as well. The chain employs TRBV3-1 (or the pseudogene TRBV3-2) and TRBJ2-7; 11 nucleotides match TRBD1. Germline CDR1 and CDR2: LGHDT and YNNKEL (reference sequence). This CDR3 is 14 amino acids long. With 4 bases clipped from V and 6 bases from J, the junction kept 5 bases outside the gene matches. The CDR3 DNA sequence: TGTGCCAGCAGCCTCGGACAGGGGGCTGGCGAGCAGTACTTC. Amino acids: CASSLGQGAGEQYF.

CDR3 in DNA: TGTGCCAGCAGCCCCATTGGGGCCCATGGCTACACCTTC. Translation gives CASSPIGAHGYTF. This chain joins TRBV11-2 and TRBJ1-2; a weak D match, TRBD1 (5 bases). Germline assignment: CDR1 SGHAT and CDR2 FQNNGV. Trimming shortened V by 5 bases and J by 6 bases, and 13 bases separated the two germline ends. The CDR3 runs to 13 residues.

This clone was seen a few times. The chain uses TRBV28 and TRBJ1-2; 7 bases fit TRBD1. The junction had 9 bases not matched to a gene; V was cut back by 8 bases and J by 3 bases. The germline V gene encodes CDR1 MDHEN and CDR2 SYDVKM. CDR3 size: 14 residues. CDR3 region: CASSIPGQHYGYTF. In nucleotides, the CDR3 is TGTGCCAGCTCAATCCCGGGACAGCACTATGGCTACACCTTC.

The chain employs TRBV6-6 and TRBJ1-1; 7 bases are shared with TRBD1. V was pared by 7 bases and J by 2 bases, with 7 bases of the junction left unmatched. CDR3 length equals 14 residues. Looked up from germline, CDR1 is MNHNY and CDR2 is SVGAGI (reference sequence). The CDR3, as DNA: TGTGCCAGCACCCCACAGGGGACAAACACTGAAGCTTTCTTT. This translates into CASTPQGTNTEAFF.

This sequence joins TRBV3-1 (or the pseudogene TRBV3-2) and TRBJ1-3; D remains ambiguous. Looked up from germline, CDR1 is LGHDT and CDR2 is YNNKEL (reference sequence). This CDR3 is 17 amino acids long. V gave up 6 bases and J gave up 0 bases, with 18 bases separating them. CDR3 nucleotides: TGTGCCAGCAGACCAACAGTTCCGGCGTACTCTGGAAACACCATATATTTT. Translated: CASRPTVPAYSGNTIYF.

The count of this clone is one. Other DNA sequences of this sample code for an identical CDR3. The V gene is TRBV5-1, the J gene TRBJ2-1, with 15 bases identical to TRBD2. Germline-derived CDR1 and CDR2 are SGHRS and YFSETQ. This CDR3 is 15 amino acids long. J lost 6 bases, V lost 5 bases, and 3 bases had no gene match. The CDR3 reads CASSGLAGGPNEQFF. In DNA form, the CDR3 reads TGCGCCAGCAGTGGACTAGCGGGGGGGCCCAATGAGCAGTTCTTC.

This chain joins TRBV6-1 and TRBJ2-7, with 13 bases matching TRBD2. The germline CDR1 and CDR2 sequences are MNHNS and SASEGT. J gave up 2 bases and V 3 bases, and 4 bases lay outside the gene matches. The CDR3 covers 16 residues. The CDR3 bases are TGTGCCAGCAGTGATTTCGGGACTAGCGGGGCCTACGAGCAGTACTTC. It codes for CASSDFGTSGAYEQYF.

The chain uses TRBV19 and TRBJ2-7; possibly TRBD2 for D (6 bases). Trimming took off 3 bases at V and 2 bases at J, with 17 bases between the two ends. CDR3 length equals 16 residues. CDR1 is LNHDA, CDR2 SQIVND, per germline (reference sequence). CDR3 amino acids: CASSIGRDSTAYEQYF. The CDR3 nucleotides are TGTGCCAGTAGTATCGGTCGGGACTCCACGGCCTACGAGCAGTACTTC.

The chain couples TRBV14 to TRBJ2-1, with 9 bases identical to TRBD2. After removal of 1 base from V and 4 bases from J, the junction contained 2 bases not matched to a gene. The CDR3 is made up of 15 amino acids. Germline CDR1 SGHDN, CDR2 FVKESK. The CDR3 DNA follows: TGTGCCAGCAGCCAAGGGACTAGCGAATACAATGAGCAGTTCTTC. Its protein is CASSQGTSEYNEQFF.

The CDR3 spells CASSLDGTADGAQHF. CDR3 bases: TGCGCCAGCAGCTTGGACGGGACAGCTGACGGGGCCCAGCATTTT. J is TRBJ1-5 and V is TRBV5-1; 7 nucleotides align to TRBD1. The CDR3 covers 15 residues. After removal of 0 bases from V and 11 bases from J, the junction contained 11 bases not matched to a gene. In germline, CDR1 is SGHRS, CDR2 YFSETQ. The variable domain in full, with the rest retrieved from reference TRBV5-1 and TRBJ1-5, is KAGVTQTPRYLIKTRGQQVTLSCSPISGHRSVSWYQQTPGQGLQFLFEYFSETQRNKGNFPGRFSGRQFSNSRSEMNVSTLELGDSALYLCASSLDGTADGAQHFGDGTRLSIL.

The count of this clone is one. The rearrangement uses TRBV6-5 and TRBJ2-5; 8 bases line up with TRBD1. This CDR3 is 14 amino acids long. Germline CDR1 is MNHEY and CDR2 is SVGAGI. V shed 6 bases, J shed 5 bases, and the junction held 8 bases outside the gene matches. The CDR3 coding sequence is TGTGCCAGCAGCCAGGACAGGGCGCCGGAGACCCAGTACTTC. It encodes CASSQDRAPETQYF.

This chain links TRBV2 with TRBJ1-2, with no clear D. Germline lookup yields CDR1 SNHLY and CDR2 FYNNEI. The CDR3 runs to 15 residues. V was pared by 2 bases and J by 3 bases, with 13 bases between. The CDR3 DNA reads TGTGCCAGCAGTGAATTCTATGGGCGGGACTATGGCTACACCTTC. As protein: CASSEFYGRDYGYTF.

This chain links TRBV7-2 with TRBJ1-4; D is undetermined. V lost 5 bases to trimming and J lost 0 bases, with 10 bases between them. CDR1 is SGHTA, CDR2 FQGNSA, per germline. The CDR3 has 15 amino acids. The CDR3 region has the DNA TGTGCCAGCAGCCCTACTAGGGCAACTAATGAAAAACTGTTTTTT. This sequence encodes CASSPTRATNEKLFF. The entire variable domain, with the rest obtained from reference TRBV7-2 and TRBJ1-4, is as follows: GAGVSQSPSNKVTEKGKDVELRCDPISGHTALYWYRQSLGQGLEFLIYFQGNSAPDKSGLPSDRFSAERTGGSVSTLTIQRTQQEDSAVYLCASSPTRATNEKLFFGSGTQLSVL.

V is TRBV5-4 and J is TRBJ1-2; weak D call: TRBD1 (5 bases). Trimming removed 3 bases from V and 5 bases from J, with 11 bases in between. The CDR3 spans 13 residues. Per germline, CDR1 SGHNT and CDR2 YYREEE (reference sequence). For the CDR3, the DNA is TGTGCCAGCAGCTCGGGACTGCGATATGGCTACACCTTC. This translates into CASSSGLRYGYTF.

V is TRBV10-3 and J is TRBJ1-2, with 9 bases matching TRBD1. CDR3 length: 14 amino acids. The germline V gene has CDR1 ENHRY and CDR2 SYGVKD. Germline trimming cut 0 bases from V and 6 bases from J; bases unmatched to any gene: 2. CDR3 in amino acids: CAISESGQGNGYTF. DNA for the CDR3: TGTGCCATCAGTGAGTCAGGACAGGGGAATGGCTACACCTTC.

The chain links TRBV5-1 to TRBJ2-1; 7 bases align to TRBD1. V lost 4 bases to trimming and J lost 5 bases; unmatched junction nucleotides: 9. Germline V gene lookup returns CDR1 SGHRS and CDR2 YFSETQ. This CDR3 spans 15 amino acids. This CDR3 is CASSTSTGTHNEQFF. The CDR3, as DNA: TGCGCCAGCAGCACCTCGACAGGGACCCACAATGAGCAGTTCTTC.

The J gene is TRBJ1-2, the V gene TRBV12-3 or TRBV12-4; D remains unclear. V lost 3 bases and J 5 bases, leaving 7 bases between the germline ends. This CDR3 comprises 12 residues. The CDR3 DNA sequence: TGTGCCAGCAGTTTGAGTCGGTATGGCTACACCTTC. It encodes CASSLSRYGYTF.

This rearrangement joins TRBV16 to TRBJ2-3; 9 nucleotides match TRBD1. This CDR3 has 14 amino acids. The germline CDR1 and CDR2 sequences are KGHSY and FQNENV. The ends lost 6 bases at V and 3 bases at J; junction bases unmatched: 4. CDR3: CASSWTGVTDTQYF. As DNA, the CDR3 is TGTGCCAGCAGTTGGACAGGGGTGACAGATACGCAGTATTTT.

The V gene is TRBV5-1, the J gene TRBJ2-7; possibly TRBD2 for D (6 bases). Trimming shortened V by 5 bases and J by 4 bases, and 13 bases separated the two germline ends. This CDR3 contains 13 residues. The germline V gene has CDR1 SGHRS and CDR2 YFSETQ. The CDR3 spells CASSPGTLYEQYF. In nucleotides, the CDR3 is TGCGCCAGCAGTCCCGGGACTTTATACGAGCAGTACTTC.

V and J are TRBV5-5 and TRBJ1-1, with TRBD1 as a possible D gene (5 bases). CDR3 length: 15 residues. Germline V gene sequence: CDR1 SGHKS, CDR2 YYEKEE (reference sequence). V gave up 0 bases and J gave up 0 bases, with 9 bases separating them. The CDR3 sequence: CASSLVTGLNTEAFF. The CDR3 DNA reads TGTGCCAGCAGCTTGGTTACAGGTCTGAACACTGAAGCTTTCTTT.